Shown below are 14 T cell receptor beta chains from a single sample sequenced in a study of blood T cell repertoires in COVID-19. The method was immunoSEQ multiplex PCR; TCRdb's version includes in-frame clones alone and lacks a portion of them. The data show tens of thousands of clones, around nine tenths seen once. The sequencing input was peripheral blood. Receptors were obtained from a woman aged 50 to 60 with active or convalescent COVID-19.

The gene calls are TRBV9 and TRBJ2-1; the match to TRBD2 covers 8 bases. J lost 8 bases, V lost 4 bases, and 11 bases had no gene match. The germline V gene has CDR1 SGDLS and CDR2 YYNGEE. This CDR3 comprises 15 residues. The CDR3 DNA reads as TGTGCCAGCAGCCTAATAGCGGGATCCTTCGATGAGCAGTTCTTC. This encodes CASSLIAGSFDEQFF.

The chain combines TRBV2 with TRBJ1-1; D perhaps matches TRBD1 (5 bases). Trimming removed 2 bases from V and 7 bases from J, with 14 bases in between. CDR3 length: 14 residues. Germline CDR1 reads SNHLY; CDR2 reads FYNNEI. CDR3 loop: CASSEFGADGEAFF. CDR3 bases: TGTGCCAGCAGTGAATTTGGGGCGGACGGTGAAGCTTTCTTT.

The V gene is TRBV6-1, the J gene TRBJ2-1; no clear D gene. Germline assignment: CDR1 MNHNS and CDR2 SASEGT. Trimming left V 1 base short and J 5 bases short, with 18 bases between. CDR3 length equals 17 residues. The CDR3: CASSEEKLTKGDNEQFF. CDR3 sequence (DNA): TGTGCCAGCAGTGAAGAGAAACTCACCAAAGGAGACAATGAGCAGTTCTTC.

The CDR3 loop reads CATSDSGMDVSGRDEQFF. The CDR3 DNA follows: TGTGCCACCAGTGATAGCGGGATGGATGTATCGGGAAGGGATGAGCAGTTCTTC. The genes are TRBV24-1 and TRBJ2-1; 7 bases match TRBD2. The CDR3 length is 18 residues. Germline CDR1 KGHDR, CDR2 SFDVKD. V dropped 3 bases and J dropped 8; count of bases not matched to a gene: 18.

This clone was observed a single time. The chain links TRBV12-3 or TRBV12-4 to TRBJ1-2; possible D gene TRBD1, 5 bases. V was pared by 5 bases and J by 4 bases, with 11 bases between. CDR3 length: 13 amino acids. The CDR3 here is CASSPRQSYGYTF. As DNA, the CDR3 is TGTGCCAGCAGTCCCCGACAGTCCTATGGCTACACCTTC.

The chain recombines TRBV29-1 with TRBJ2-7, with 7 bases matching TRBD1. The CDR3 loop spans 14 amino acids. The V and J ends lost 8 bases and 2 bases, in that order; junction bases with no gene match: 12. Germline CDR1 and CDR2: SQVTM and ANQGSEA. The DNA for the CDR3 is TGCAGCTTACGACAGGGACGAATACCCTACGAGCAGTACTTC. It is translated as CSLRQGRIPYEQYF.

A few counts support this clone. The CDR3 DNA reads TGTGCCAGCAGCCACGGTGCGGGAGGGTACTACGAGCAGTACTTC. Translation gives CASSHGAGGYYEQYF. The chain is built from TRBV2 and TRBJ2-7; 9 bases are shared with TRBD2. The CDR3 is 15 residues long. After removal of 6 bases from V and 3 bases from J, the junction contained 9 bases not matched to a gene. Germline loops: CDR1 SNHLY, CDR2 FYNNEI.

The chain is built from TRBV28 and TRBJ2-7; 11 bases are shared with TRBD2. CDR3 length equals 15 residues. Germline V CDR1 and CDR2: MDHEN, SYDVKM. V trimming: 6 bases; J trimming: 4 bases; junction bases outside the gene matches: 8. The CDR3 region has the DNA TGTGCCAGCAGATTGCTAGCGGGAGGCCGTTACGAGCAGTACTTC. Translating gives CASRLLAGGRYEQYF.

The V call is TRBV5-1, the J call TRBJ1-2, with D unresolved. Deletions cut 0 bases from V and 8 bases from J, with 14 bases between. The germline V gene encodes CDR1 SGHRS and CDR2 YFSETQ. The length of the CDR3 is 14 residues. CDR3 sequence: CASSLEASPRGYTF. The CDR3 nucleotides are TGCGCCAGCAGCTTGGAAGCGTCCCCTAGGGGCTACACCTTC.

This clone was counted a single time. This chain connects TRBV2 to TRBJ1-1, with a tentative D call TRBD1 (6 bases). Germline assignment: CDR1 SNHLY and CDR2 FYNNEI. V lost 8 bases and J lost 1, with 14 bases in between. There are 14 residues in the CDR3. In DNA form, the CDR3 reads TGTGCCAGCCTGGGGGACAAGTGGAACACTGAAGCTTTCTTT. This gives the protein CASLGDKWNTEAFF.

The chain combines TRBV11-3 with TRBJ1-1; D might be TRBD1 (5 bases). This CDR3 contains 15 residues. Per the germline V gene, CDR1 is SGHNT and CDR2 is YENEEA. V gave up 5 bases and J gave up 0 bases, with 13 bases separating them. In DNA form, the CDR3 reads TGTGCCAGCAGCCGGGGGGGTGGACTGAACACTGAAGCTTTCTTT. It codes for CASSRGGGLNTEAFF.

V is TRBV5-4 and J is TRBJ2-5, with a weak D call TRBD1 (5 bases). In germline, CDR1 is SGHNT, CDR2 YYREEE (reference sequence). Trimming pared 3 bases from V and 2 bases from J, leaving 20 bases between. CDR3 length: 17 amino acids. This CDR3 reads CASSSQPSPTVQETQYF. DNA for the CDR3: TGTGCCAGCAGCTCCCAACCCTCGCCGACAGTACAAGAGACCCAGTACTTC.

The chain joins TRBV12-2 to TRBJ2-7; TRBD1, the table's D call, was not compared with the DNA. TRBV12-2 is shown as a pseudogene. The CDR3 totals 15 residues. CDR3 loop: CASRFVRDRGCEQYF. DNA of the CDR3: TGTGCAAGTCGCTTCGTGCGGGACAGGGGGTGCGAGCAGTACTTC.

V usage is TRBV10-3 and J usage is TRBJ2-2, with TRBD2 matching over 11 bases. The ends lost 4 bases at V and 3 bases at J; junction bases unmatched: 4. Per the germline V gene, CDR1 is ENHRY and CDR2 is SYGVKD. This CDR3 has 16 residues. This chain's CDR3 is CAISASGRPDTGELFF. DNA for the CDR3: TGTGCCATCAGTGCTAGCGGGAGGCCCGACACCGGGGAGCTGTTTTTT.